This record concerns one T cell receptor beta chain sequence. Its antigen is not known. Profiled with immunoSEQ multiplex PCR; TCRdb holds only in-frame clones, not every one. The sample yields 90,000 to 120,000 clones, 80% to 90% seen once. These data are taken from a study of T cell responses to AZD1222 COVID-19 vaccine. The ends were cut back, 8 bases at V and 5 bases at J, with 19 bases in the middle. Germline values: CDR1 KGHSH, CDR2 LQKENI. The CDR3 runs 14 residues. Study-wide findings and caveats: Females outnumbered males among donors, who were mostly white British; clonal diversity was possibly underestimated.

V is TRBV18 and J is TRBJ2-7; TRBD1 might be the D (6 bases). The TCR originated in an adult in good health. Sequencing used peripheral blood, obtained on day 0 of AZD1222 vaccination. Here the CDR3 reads CASTRGRGLDEQYF. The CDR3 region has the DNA TGTGCCAGCACCAGGGGAAGGGGTCTCGACGAGCAGTACTTC.